The TCR beta chain described here comes from a study of blood T cell repertoires in COVID-19. Overall study: Samples taken during acute and convalescent COVID-19 were collected in the United States, Italy and Spain.

The V and J ends lost 1 base and 8 bases respectively, with 17 bases between them. This CDR3 region has 15 residues. CDR1 LNHDA and CDR2 SQIVND come from the germline V gene (reference sequence). In the original workflow: Counts of nucleated cells, estimated from reference gene primer amplification, were obtained. TCRdb keeps only in-frame clones here, not all; method: immunoSEQ multiplex PCR. Clone size and the V and J calls come from that table; the DNA yielded D and trimming. The sample holds 90,000 to 100,000 clones; approximately 82% are singletons and the top ten take approximately 25%. The receptor comes from a man aged 55-75 years with acute or convalescent COVID-19. Source material: peripheral blood. This rearrangement joins TRBV19 to TRBJ1-1; D gene ambiguous. CDR3 nucleotide sequence: TGTGCCAGTAGTATAGTTGGGTCGGGGAGAAAAGAAGCTTTCTTT. Amino acid sequence: CASSIVGSGRKEAFF.